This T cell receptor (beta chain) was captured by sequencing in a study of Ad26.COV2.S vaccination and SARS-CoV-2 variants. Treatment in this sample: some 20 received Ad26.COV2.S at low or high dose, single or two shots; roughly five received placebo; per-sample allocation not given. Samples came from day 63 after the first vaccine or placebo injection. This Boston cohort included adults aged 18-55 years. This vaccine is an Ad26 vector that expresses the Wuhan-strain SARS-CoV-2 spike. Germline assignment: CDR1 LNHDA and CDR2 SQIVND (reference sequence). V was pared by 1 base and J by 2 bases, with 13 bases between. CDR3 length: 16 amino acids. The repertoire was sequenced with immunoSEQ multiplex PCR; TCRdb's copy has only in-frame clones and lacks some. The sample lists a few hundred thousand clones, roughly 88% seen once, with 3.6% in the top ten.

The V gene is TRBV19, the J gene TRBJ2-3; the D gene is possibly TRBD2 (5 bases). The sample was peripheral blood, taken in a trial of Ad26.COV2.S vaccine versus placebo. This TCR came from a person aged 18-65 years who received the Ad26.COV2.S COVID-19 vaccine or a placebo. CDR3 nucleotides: TGTGCCAGTAGTATAGTTTTACGGGGAAACACAGATACGCAGTATTTT. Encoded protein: CASSIVLRGNTDTQYF.